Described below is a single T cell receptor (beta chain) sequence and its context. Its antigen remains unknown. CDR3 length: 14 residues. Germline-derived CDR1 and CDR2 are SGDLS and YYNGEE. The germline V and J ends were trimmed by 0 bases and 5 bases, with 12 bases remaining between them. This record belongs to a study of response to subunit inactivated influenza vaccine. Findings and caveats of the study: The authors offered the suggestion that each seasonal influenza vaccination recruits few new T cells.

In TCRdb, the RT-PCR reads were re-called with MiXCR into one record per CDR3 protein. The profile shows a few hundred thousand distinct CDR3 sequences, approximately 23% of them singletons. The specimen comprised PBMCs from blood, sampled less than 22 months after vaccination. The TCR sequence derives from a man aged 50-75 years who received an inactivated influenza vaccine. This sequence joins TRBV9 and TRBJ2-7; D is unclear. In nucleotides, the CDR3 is TGTGCCAGCAGCGTAGATTCCCGGGTCGACGAGCAGTACTTC. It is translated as CASSVDSRVDEQYF.